These T cell receptor beta chains were read from a single sample in a study of control samples from healthy donors and cancer patients. Measured with immunoSEQ multiplex PCR; TCRdb has only the in-frame clones, and not every one. Counted here are about 92,000 clones, roughly four fifths occurring once; the ten biggest clones make up approximately 9.8%. The sequenced material came from blood. Receptors originate from an older woman in good health. Both conserved end residues are part of each CDR3. A D gene is named only where the DNA matches it firmly. Some rows mark clone size as missing; the rest say once, few, many or name a class of expanded clone.

NA,once,TRBJ2-7,TRBV15,TGTGCCACCAGCAGAGATGTGGGAGGATACGAGCAGTACTTC,CATSRDVGGYEQYF
TRBD2,NA,TRBJ2-7,TRBV18,TGTGCCAGCTCACTGGTCCCCGGGACTAAAATTTACGAGCAGTACTTC,CASSLVPGTKIYEQYF
TRBD2,once,TRBJ2-3,TRBV28,TGTGCCAGCAGTTTAGGGACTAGCTGGGGCTTCACAGATACGCAGTATTTT,CASSLGTSWGFTDTQYF
NA,NA,TRBJ2-7,TRBV18,TGTGCCAGCTCACCGGGGGCGGTACCCGACGAGCAGTACTTC,CASSPGAVPDEQYF
TRBD2,few,TRBJ2-1,TRBV7-2,TGTGCCAGCAGGGCGGGGCTAGCGGACTTCAATGAGCAGTTCTTC,CASRAGLADFNEQFF
NA,NA,TRBJ1-1,TRBV19,TGTGCCAGTAGTATGGGGGGGGCGGGAAACACTGAAGCTTTCTTT,CASSMGGAGNTEAFF
NA,NA,TRBJ2-2,TRBV7-8,TGTGCCAGCAGCAGTAGAGGGGGGGCCGGCACCGGGGAGCTGTTTTTT,CASSSRGGAGTGELFF
NA,NA,TRBJ1-1,TRBV19,TGTGCCAGTAGTATACTGGGAGAAGCTTTCTTT,CASSILGEAFF
NA,NA,TRBJ1-6,TRBV19,TGTGCCAGTAGCTGGGGCAGCCCTGAGTCACCCCTCCACTTT,CASSWGSPESPLHF
TRBD1,few,TRBJ2-3,TRBV11-2,TGTGCCAGCAGCTCGCAGGGGGGCACAGATACGCAGTATTTT,CASSSQGGTDTQYF
TRBD1,NA,TRBJ2-7,TRBV4-1,TGCGCCAGCAGCCCGGGACAGGGGCCAACCTACGAGCAGTACTTC,CASSPGQGPTYEQYF
NA,NA,TRBJ2-5,TRBV24-1,TGTGCCACCAGTGATTTTGGGCAGGGTGGGCAAGAGACCCAGTACTTC,CATSDFGQGGQETQYF
NA,few,TRBJ2-7,TRBV27,TGTGCCAGCAGGTGGACTATCAGTTCCTACGAGCAGTACTTC,CASRWTISSYEQYF
NA,NA,TRBJ1-2,TRBV3-1/TRBV3-2,TGTGCCAGCAGCAGAACAGCTAACTATGGCTACACCTTC,CASSRTANYGYTF
TRBD2,NA,TRBJ2-3,TRBV5-4,TGTGCCGGCAGCTGGGAACTAGCGGGGTATGGAGATACGCAGTATTTT,CAGSWELAGYGDTQYF
NA,NA,TRBJ2-3,TRBV5-1,TGCGCCAGCAGCTTGGATTCTAGTAGCACAGATACGCAGTATTTT,CASSLDSSSTDTQYF
TRBD2,once,TRBJ2-7,TRBV28,TGTGCCAGCAAACTAGCGGGAGTGTTCCACGAGCAGTACTTC,CASKLAGVFHEQYF
NA,NA,TRBJ1-1,TRBV28,TGTGCCAGCAGTTTGGGGCAGGGGCTCGAGGCTTTCTTT,CASSLGQGLEAFF
NA,once,TRBJ1-1,TRBV4-3,TGCGCCAGCAGCCAAGTTCCGGGACCCGGTGGCACTGAAGCTTTCTTT,CASSQVPGPGGTEAFF
TRBD1,NA,TRBJ1-4,TRBV10-3,TGTGCCATCAGGGACAGGGTTAATGAAAAACTGTTTTTT,CAIRDRVNEKLFF
TRBD1,NA,TRBJ1-3,TRBV19,TGTGCCAGTAACAGACTCGACAGGGTTGGAAACACCATATATTTT,CASNRLDRVGNTIYF
NA,NA,TRBJ1-2,TRBV6-5,TGTGCCAGCAGTTACTCGATCGGGGCCGGAAACTATGGCTACACCTTC,CASSYSIGAGNYGYTF
NA,NA,TRBJ2-1,TRBV5-8,TGTGCCAGCAGCCCTACTGGGACGCCCCTAAGGGGGCAGTTCTTC,CASSPTGTPLRGQFF
TRBD2,NA,TRBJ2-2,TRBV4-2,TGTGCCAGCAGCCAAGAGGGCCAAGAACGGGGAGCTTTTAGCGGGAGACGGACCGGGGAGCTGTTTTTT,CASSQEGQERGAFSGRRTGELFF
NA,NA,TRBJ1-2,TRBV5-1,TGCGCCAGCAGCTCCCAGGGCTATGGCTACACCTTC,CASSSQGYGYTF
NA,NA,TRBJ2-1,TRBV3-1/TRBV3-2,TGTGCCAGCAGCCAAGGACAGGGAGGGTTCAATGAGCAGTTCTTC,CASSQGQGGFNEQFF
NA,NA,TRBJ2-1,TRBV2,TGTGCCAGCAACGAATTCCGTGAGCAGTTCTTC,CASNEFREQFF
TRBD2,NA,TRBJ2-1,TRBV24-1,TGTGCCACCAGTGATTTAGCGGGGAGCTCCTACAATGAGCAGTTCTTC,CATSDLAGSSYNEQFF
NA,NA,TRBJ1-3,TRBV6-5,TGTGCCAGCAGTTACTCTTACAGGGAAGCTGGAAACACCATATATTTT,CASSYSYREAGNTIYF
TRBD2,NA,TRBJ2-5,TRBV5-1,TGCGCCAGCAGCTTGGGGGGACTAGGGGACCAAGAGACCCAGTACTTC,CASSLGGLGDQETQYF
NA,NA,TRBJ1-2,TRBV3-1/TRBV3-2,TGTGCCAGCAGCCATCGCCCGATACGGGACACAAACTATGGCTACACCTTC,CASSHRPIRDTNYGYTF
NA,NA,TRBJ1-4,TRBV6-1,TGTGCCAGCAGTGAGGGTGGGAGGTTCGAAAAACTGTTTTTT,CASSEGGRFEKLFF
TRBD2,NA,TRBJ2-7,TRBV28,TGTGCCAGCTGTAGCGGGAGCTCCTACGAGCAGTACTTC,CASCSGSSYEQYF
NA,NA,TRBJ1-2,TRBV19,TGTGCCAGTAGTGTGGCGGGGTGGGATGGCTACACCTTC,CASSVAGWDGYTF
NA,NA,TRBJ2-3,TRBV24-1,TGTGCCACCAGTAACCAGGACAAGGGGGTCACAGATACGCAGTATTTT,CATSNQDKGVTDTQYF
NA,NA,TRBJ2-1,TRBV19,TGTGCCAGTAGTATAAATAGAATTGATGAGCAGTTCTTC,CASSINRIDEQFF
NA,once,TRBJ1-2,TRBV27,TGTGCCACCAGCCGGGGTGGGAACTATGGCTACACCTTC,CATSRGGNYGYTF
NA,NA,TRBJ2-1,TRBV6-1,TGTGCCAGCAGTGAAGGTGGGGTTCTCTACAATGAGCAGTTCTTC,CASSEGGVLYNEQFF
TRBD1,few,TRBJ1-5,TRBV7-2,TGTGCCAGCAGCTTAGATCCAGGGGGCAAGCCCCAGCATTTT,CASSLDPGGKPQHF
NA,few,TRBJ1-2,TRBV6-5,TGTGCCAGCAGAGATTGGACCATTGGCTATGGCTACACCTTC,CASRDWTIGYGYTF
NA,NA,TRBJ1-1,TRBV29-1,TGCAGCGTTGTTAAGGGAACGGGGCGTTCTGAAGCTTTCTTT,CSVVKGTGRSEAFF